A selection of T cell receptor beta chains follows, all from one sample in a study of cytomegalovirus exposure and HLA in healthy donors. Sequencing used immunoSEQ multiplex PCR; TCRdb keeps in-frame clones, though not all of them. Of 140,000 to 150,000 clones listed, around 73% are singletons. Sequenced: PBMCs. The receptor source for this set is a female donor in good health and CMV-seronegative. CDR3s include the opening cysteine and the closing phenylalanine or tryptophan. Each record gives: CDR3 protein, CDR3 DNA, CDR3 length, V gene, J gene, clone size, D gene. The D gene is left open where the match is weak. Clone size is stated in some rows and not others, as once, few, many or a class when expanded.

CDR3 protein: CASSEGALQGIYGYTF
CDR3 DNA: TGTGCCAGCAGTGAAGGCGCTTTACAGGGGATATATGGCTACACCTTC
CDR3 length: 16
V gene: TRBV2
J gene: TRBJ1-2
clone size: NA
D gene: TRBD1

CDR3 protein: CATRTSGSETQYF
CDR3 DNA: TGTGCCACCAGAACTAGCGGGAGCGAGACCCAGTACTTC
CDR3 length: 13
V gene: TRBV6-1
J gene: TRBJ2-5
clone size: few
D gene: TRBD2

CDR3 protein: CASSQGLQESKPQHF
CDR3 DNA: TGCGCCAGCAGCCAAGGCCTACAGGAAAGCAAGCCCCAGCATTTT
CDR3 length: 15
V gene: TRBV4-3
J gene: TRBJ1-5
clone size: NA
D gene: NA

CDR3 protein: CASTPLNSSYNSPLHF
CDR3 DNA: TGTGCCAGCACTCCTCTGAACTCCTCCTATAATTCACCCCTCCACTTT
CDR3 length: 16
V gene: TRBV7-9
J gene: TRBJ1-6
clone size: NA
D gene: NA

CDR3 protein: CAWKPTGPGANVLTF
CDR3 DNA: TGTGCCTGGAAACCTACAGGGCCCGGGGCCAACGTCCTGACTTTC
CDR3 length: 15
V gene: TRBV30
J gene: TRBJ2-6
clone size: NA
D gene: NA

CDR3 protein: CAISERTRAPLHF
CDR3 DNA: TGTGCCATCAGTGAGCGTACCCGGGCACCCCTCCACTTT
CDR3 length: 13
V gene: TRBV10-3
J gene: TRBJ1-6
clone size: once
D gene: NA

CDR3 protein: CASSPDTYNEQFF
CDR3 DNA: TGTGCCAGCAGCCCCGACACCTACAATGAGCAGTTCTTC
CDR3 length: 13
V gene: TRBV7-9
J gene: TRBJ2-1
clone size: NA
D gene: NA

CDR3 protein: CASSQDRSSSYEQYF
CDR3 DNA: TGTGCCAGCAGCCAAGATCGGAGTAGCTCCTACGAGCAGTACTTC
CDR3 length: 15
V gene: TRBV4-2
J gene: TRBJ2-7
clone size: NA
D gene: NA

CDR3 protein: CASSVWTGTQETQYF
CDR3 DNA: TGTGCCAGCAGTGTCTGGACAGGGACCCAAGAGACCCAGTACTTC
CDR3 length: 15
V gene: TRBV6-1
J gene: TRBJ2-5
clone size: NA
D gene: TRBD1

CDR3 protein: CASSVDLANEKLFF
CDR3 DNA: TGTGCCAGCAGCGTAGACTTGGCTAATGAAAAACTGTTTTTT
CDR3 length: 14
V gene: TRBV9
J gene: TRBJ1-4
clone size: NA
D gene: NA

CDR3 protein: CASRPSGGEGEKLFF
CDR3 DNA: TGTGCCAGCAGACCCTCAGGGGGAGAGGGTGAAAAACTGTTTTTT
CDR3 length: 15
V gene: TRBV2
J gene: TRBJ1-4
clone size: NA
D gene: TRBD1

CDR3 protein: CASSQDLGLANEQFF
CDR3 DNA: TGCGCCAGCAGCCAAGATCTAGGGCTAGCCAATGAGCAGTTCTTC
CDR3 length: 15
V gene: TRBV4-1
J gene: TRBJ2-1
clone size: NA
D gene: NA

CDR3 protein: CASSLTGLAAAETQYF
CDR3 DNA: TGTGCCAGCAGTTTAACGGGACTAGCGGCGGCGGAGACCCAGTACTTC
CDR3 length: 16
V gene: TRBV28
J gene: TRBJ2-5
clone size: NA
D gene: TRBD2

CDR3 protein: CASNPAAGVTGELFF
CDR3 DNA: TGTGCCAGTAATCCGGCGGCGGGGGTCACCGGGGAGCTGTTTTTT
CDR3 length: 15
V gene: TRBV19
J gene: TRBJ2-2
clone size: NA
D gene: TRBD2

CDR3 protein: CASSLWGGLRGTGELFF
CDR3 DNA: TGTGCCAGCAGCTTATGGGGGGGGCTGAGGGGCACCGGGGAGCTGTTTTTC
CDR3 length: 17
V gene: TRBV7-8
J gene: TRBJ2-2
clone size: NA
D gene: NA

CDR3 protein: CASSLAASGVGETQYF
CDR3 DNA: TGTGCCAGCAGCTTAGCGGCTAGCGGGGTGGGTGAGACCCAGTACTTC
CDR3 length: 16
V gene: TRBV7-2
J gene: TRBJ2-5
clone size: NA
D gene: TRBD2

CDR3 protein: CASSPHGQGSSLNTEAFF
CDR3 DNA: TGTGCCAGCAGTCCCCATGGACAGGGATCATCATTGAACACTGAAGCTTTCTTT
CDR3 length: 18
V gene: TRBV4-2
J gene: TRBJ1-1
clone size: NA
D gene: TRBD1

CDR3 protein: CASTPGGARTQPQHF
CDR3 DNA: TGTGCCAGTACCCCGGGGGGGGCGCGGACGCAGCCCCAGCATTTT
CDR3 length: 15
V gene: TRBV19
J gene: TRBJ1-5
clone size: NA
D gene: NA

CDR3 protein: CASSKRTQSSYNEQFF
CDR3 DNA: TGTGCCAGCAGCAAACGTACACAATCATCTTACAATGAGCAGTTCTTC
CDR3 length: 16
V gene: TRBV7-9
J gene: TRBJ2-1
clone size: NA
D gene: NA

CDR3 protein: CASSYSTSVRGYTF
CDR3 DNA: TGTGCCAGCAGTTACTCGACGAGCGTTCGGGGGTATACCTTC
CDR3 length: 14
V gene: TRBV6-5
J gene: TRBJ1-2
clone size: NA
D gene: NA

CDR3 protein: CASSSSSATGEVQHF
CDR3 DNA: TGTGCCAGCAGCTCAAGCTCTGCGACAGGGGAGGTTCAGCATTTT
CDR3 length: 15
V gene: TRBV7-2
J gene: TRBJ1-5
clone size: NA
D gene: TRBD1

CDR3 protein: CASSSGGEEKLFF
CDR3 DNA: TGTGCCAGTAGTTCCGGTGGGGAGGAAAAACTGTTTTTT
CDR3 length: 13
V gene: TRBV19
J gene: TRBJ1-4
clone size: NA
D gene: NA

CDR3 protein: CASSLGLAGPYEQYF
CDR3 DNA: TGTGCCAGCAGCTTAGGACTAGCGGGACCCTACGAGCAGTACTTC
CDR3 length: 15
V gene: TRBV2
J gene: TRBJ2-7
clone size: NA
D gene: TRBD2

CDR3 protein: CATFRGTNKKNEQFF
CDR3 DNA: TGCGCCACCTTTAGGGGGACAAATAAGAAGAATGAGCAGTTCTTC
CDR3 length: 15
V gene: TRBV10-2
J gene: TRBJ2-1
clone size: NA
D gene: NA

CDR3 protein: CASAPSGLVAHEQFF
CDR3 DNA: TGTGCTAGTGCCCCTTCGGGACTAGTTGCCCATGAGCAGTTCTTC
CDR3 length: 15
V gene: TRBV12-5
J gene: TRBJ2-1
clone size: NA
D gene: TRBD2

CDR3 protein: CASSRAGSYNEQFF
CDR3 DNA: TGTGCCAGCAGTCGAGCCGGCTCCTACAATGAGCAGTTCTTC
CDR3 length: 14
V gene: TRBV27
J gene: TRBJ2-1
clone size: NA
D gene: NA

CDR3 protein: CASSLGGGALIDNVLTF
CDR3 DNA: TGTGCCAGCAGCTTAGGGGGAGGGGCCCTCATTGACAACGTCCTGACTTTC
CDR3 length: 17
V gene: TRBV13
J gene: TRBJ2-6
clone size: NA
D gene: TRBD2

CDR3 protein: CASSADFGGFEKLFF
CDR3 DNA: TGTGCCAGCAGTGCGGACTTCGGGGGGTTTGAAAAACTGTTTTTT
CDR3 length: 15
V gene: TRBV6-1
J gene: TRBJ1-4
clone size: few
D gene: NA

CDR3 protein: CASSERTGGRSNQPQHF
CDR3 DNA: TGTGCCAGCAGTGAACGGACAGGGGGCCGTAGCAATCAGCCCCAGCATTTT
CDR3 length: 17
V gene: TRBV6-1
J gene: TRBJ1-5
clone size: NA
D gene: TRBD1

CDR3 protein: CASRRGQGAYEQYF
CDR3 DNA: TGTGCCAGCAGACGTGGACAGGGAGCCTACGAGCAGTACTTC
CDR3 length: 14
V gene: TRBV27
J gene: TRBJ2-7
clone size: NA
D gene: TRBD1